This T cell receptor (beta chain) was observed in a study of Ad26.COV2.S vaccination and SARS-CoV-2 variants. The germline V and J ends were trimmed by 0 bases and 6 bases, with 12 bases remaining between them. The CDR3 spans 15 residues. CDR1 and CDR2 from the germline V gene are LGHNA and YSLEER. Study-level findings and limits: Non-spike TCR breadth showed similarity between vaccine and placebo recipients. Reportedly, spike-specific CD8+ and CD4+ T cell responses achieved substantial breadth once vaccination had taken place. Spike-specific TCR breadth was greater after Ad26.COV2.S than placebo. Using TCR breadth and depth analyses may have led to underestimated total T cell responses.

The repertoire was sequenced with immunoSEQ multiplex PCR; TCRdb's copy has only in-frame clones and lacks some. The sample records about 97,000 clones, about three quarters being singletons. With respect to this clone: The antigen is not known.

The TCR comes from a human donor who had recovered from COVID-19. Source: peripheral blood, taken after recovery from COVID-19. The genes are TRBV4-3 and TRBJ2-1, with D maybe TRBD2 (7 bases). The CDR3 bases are TGCGCCAGCAGCCAAGACGGGGGGCTTACCAATGAGCAGTTCTTC. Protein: CASSQDGGLTNEQFF.